The table lists the clone carrying this T cell receptor (beta chain) with a count of one. The CDR3 loop spans 15 amino acids. Trimming took off 2 bases at V and 2 bases at J, with 11 bases between the two ends. Germline V gene lookup returns CDR1 SGHNT and CDR2 YYREEE (reference sequence). These data originate in a study of blood T cell repertoires in COVID-19. For the study at large: Collection of acute and convalescent COVID-19 samples took place in the United States, Italy and Spain. PBMCs, B-cell-depleted T cells, or T cells were the source of the cDNA or gDNA that made up the material.

Authors' methods: By means of reference gene primer amplification, nucleated cell counts were estimated. Measured with immunoSEQ multiplex PCR; TCRdb has only the in-frame clones, and not every one. D and trimming come from the DNA, and the V and J calls and clone size come from that table. The top ten clones hold approximately 12% of a sample with 130,000 to 150,000 clones, more than 75% of them seen once. The TCR originated in a man aged 55 to 70 with active or convalescent COVID-19. Material: peripheral blood. This chain connects TRBV5-4 to TRBJ1-5; D unresolved. Written as DNA, the CDR3 is TGTGCCAGCAGCTTTGGCGGCGTGGGCAATCAGCCCCAGCATTTT. As protein: CASSFGGVGNQPQHF. The whole variable domain, remainder taken from reference TRBV5-4 and TRBJ1-5, is ETGVTQSPTHLIKTRGQQVTLRCSSQSGHNTVSWYQQALGQGPQFIFQYYREEENGRGNFPPRFSGLQFPNYSSELNVNALELDDSALYLCASSFGGVGNQPQHFGDGTRLSIL.